Presented here are 5 T cell receptor beta chains from one specimen sequenced in a study of shared clonotypes between healthy human individuals. The assay was immunoSEQ multiplex PCR, and TCRdb's table has in-frame clones only and misses some. The sample has some 2,100,000 clones, around 93% seen once; the top ten hold about 1.5%. Terminally differentiated effector memory CD45RA+ cells were excluded by CCR7 positive selection of CD45RO-negative cells. Sample: naive CD8+ T cells from PBMCs. The receptor source for this set is a man between 18 and 29 years old in good health. Some clones in this sample may be carry-over from other donors' samples.

The rearrangement links TRBV29-1 to TRBJ2-7, with a possible D match to TRBD2 (7 bases). Germline CDR1 is SQVTM and CDR2 is ANQGSEA. The CDR3 is 14 residues long. V was cut by 3 bases and J by 0 bases, with 12 bases left in between. Written as DNA, the CDR3 is TGCAGCGTTGATTGGGGGGGCCCCTCCTACGAGCAGTACTTC. Protein: CSVDWGGPSYEQYF.

V gene TRBV10-3 combines with J gene TRBJ2-1; perhaps TRBD1 as D (5 bases). Germline assignment: CDR1 ENHRY and CDR2 SYGVKD. The length of the CDR3 is 12 residues. The V gene lost 7 bases and the J gene lost 9 bases, with 13 bases spanning the gap. The CDR3 DNA sequence: TGTGCCATCACCAATGGGCAGGGTGAGCAGTTCTTC. Translation: CAITNGQGEQFF.

A remark on this clone: The sample contains more than one DNA sequence encoding this CDR3. CDR3 DNA: TGTGCCAGCAGTTTAGGCCGGACTAGCGGGACCTACGAGCAGTACTTC. Translated, it gives CASSLGRTSGTYEQYF. The chain has TRBV27 and TRBJ2-7; 12 nucleotides align to TRBD2. Trimming at V came to 2 bases and at J to 2 bases, leaving 4 bases not matched to a gene. CDR1 and CDR2 from the germline V gene are MNHEY and SMNVEV (reference sequence). The CDR3 contains 16 residues.

The V call is TRBV28, the J call TRBJ1-2; TRBD1 matches 9 bases. Germline V gene data show CDR1 as MDHEN and CDR2 as SYDVKM. The CDR3 length is 13 residues. V dropped 6 bases and J dropped 8; count of bases not matched to a gene: 7. For the CDR3, the DNA is TGTGCCAGCAGGGACAGGGGCCTATCGGGCTACACCTTC. It specifies CASRDRGLSGYTF.

This chain joins TRBV4-2 and TRBJ2-2; 7 bases agree with TRBD2. Germline V gives CDR1 LGHNA, CDR2 YNFKEQ. The CDR3 is 15 amino acids. Trimming took 1 base from V and 1 from J; bases not matched to a gene: 0. The CDR3: CASSQGGGNTGELFF. In DNA, the CDR3 is TGTGCCAGCAGCCAAGGCGGGGGGAACACCGGGGAGCTGTTTTTT.